The rows below give T cell receptor beta chains drawn from one sample of a study of T cell responses to AZD1222 COVID-19 vaccine. Sequencing was performed with immunoSEQ multiplex PCR; in TCRdb, only in-frame clones are kept and a portion is missing. The sample lists about 150,000 clones, 90% occurring once. Material: peripheral blood, obtained on day 0 of AZD1222 vaccination. The receptors shown here come from an adult in good health. Both conserved end residues are part of each CDR3. D genes are given only for firm matches. Clone size is stated in some rows and not others, as once, few, many or a class when expanded.

NA,NA,TRBJ1-5,TRBV13,CASSLGPRGQPQHF,TGTGCCAGCAGCTTGGGTCCCCGAGGTCAGCCCCAGCATTTT
NA,NA,TRBJ2-7,TRBV18,CASSPQNRDEQYF,TGTGCCAGCTCACCACAGAACAGGGACGAGCAGTACTTC
TRBD2,NA,TRBJ2-1,TRBV5-1,CASSPRSGTSYNEQFF,TGCGCCAGCAGCCCTAGGAGCGGGACTTCCTACAATGAGCAGTTCTTC
TRBD1,NA,TRBJ2-1,TRBV11-1,CASSFMQGAGNEQFF,TGTGCCAGCAGCTTTATGCAGGGGGCAGGCAATGAGCAGTTCTTC
NA,NA,TRBJ1-6,TRBV7-2,CASSFYGGGISPLHF,TGTGCCAGCAGCTTTTACGGGGGGGGGATTTCACCCCTCCACTTT
NA,NA,TRBJ1-2,TRBV28,CASRLRGPLYGYTF,TGTGCCAGCAGGCTCCGGGGGCCGCTTTATGGCTACACCTTC
TRBD2,NA,TRBJ2-3,TRBV2,CASRDTSGLAGVTDTQYF,TGTGCCAGCAGGGATACCTCGGGGCTAGCGGGAGTCACAGATACGCAGTATTTT
NA,few,TRBJ1-5,TRBV4-1,CASSPADSSNQPQHF,TGCGCCAGCAGCCCTGCGGACAGCAGCAATCAGCCCCAGCATTTT
NA,NA,TRBJ2-5,TRBV11-2,CASSLEVGRETQYF,TGTGCCAGCAGCTTAGAAGTGGGGAGGGAGACCCAGTACTTC
NA,NA,TRBJ1-1,TRBV19,CASSNQGMYTEAFF,TGTGCCAGTAGTAACCAGGGGATGTACACTGAAGCTTTCTTT
NA,NA,TRBJ2-5,TRBV7-9,CASSPTTDHWETQYF,TGTGCCAGCAGCCCAACGACAGATCATTGGGAGACCCAGTACTTC
TRBD1,NA,TRBJ1-1,TRBV7-2,CASSPGQGESEAFF,TGTGCCAGCAGCCCGGGACAGGGAGAGTCTGAAGCTTTCTTT
TRBD1,NA,TRBJ1-1,TRBV19,CASSKHRGLNTEAFF,TGTGCCAGTAGTAAACACAGGGGATTGAACACTGAAGCTTTCTTT
TRBD1,NA,TRBJ2-1,TRBV7-7,CASSPEVGTAYNEQFF,TGTGCTAGCAGCCCCGAAGTGGGGACAGCCTACAATGAGCAGTTCTTC
NA,NA,TRBJ1-4,TRBV3-1/TRBV3-2,CASSQDGRGVDEKLFF,TGTGCCAGCAGCCAAGATGGCCGGGGCGTGGATGAAAAACTGTTTTTT
TRBD2,NA,TRBJ2-1,TRBV6-5,CASSLAGDGNEQFF,TGTGCCAGCAGTTTAGCGGGAGATGGCAATGAGCAGTTCTTC
TRBD1,NA,TRBJ1-5,TRBV4-1,CASSQRQGAGQPQHF,TGCGCCAGCAGCCAGCGACAGGGAGCGGGTCAGCCCCAGCATTTT
TRBD1,NA,TRBJ2-7,TRBV4-3,CASSLLTPGQFLGQYF,TGCGCCAGCAGCCTTTTAACCCCGGGACAGTTCCTGGGGCAGTACTTC
NA,NA,TRBJ2-1,TRBV4-3,CASSQEFWLAYNEQFF,TGCGCCAGCAGCCAAGAATTTTGGTTAGCCTACAATGAGCAGTTCTTC
NA,NA,TRBJ1-5,TRBV27,CASSSTFYSNQPQHF,TGTGCCAGCAGTTCGACATTTTATAGCAATCAGCCCCAGCATTTT
NA,NA,TRBJ2-5,TRBV13,CASSLWSVVQREETQYF,TGTGCCAGCAGCTTATGGAGCGTTGTCCAGCGGGAAGAGACCCAGTACTTC
TRBD1,NA,TRBJ1-6,TRBV11-2,CASSWPGQGFVSPLHF,TGTGCCAGCAGCTGGCCCGGACAGGGTTTTGTTTCACCCCTCCACTTT
NA,NA,TRBJ2-7,TRBV27,CASSLIGGSSYEQYF,TGTGCCAGCAGTTTAATTGGGGGGAGCTCCTACGAGCAGTACTTC
TRBD1,NA,TRBJ2-2,TRBV2,CASSGGQGVDGELFF,TGTGCCAGCAGTGGGGGACAGGGTGTTGATGGGGAGCTGTTTTTT
NA,few,TRBJ2-1,TRBV3-1/TRBV3-2,CASSQGAGVSGLRNEQFF,TGTGCCAGCAGCCAAGGGGCCGGGGTGAGCGGTCTGCGTAATGAGCAGTTCTTC
NA,NA,TRBJ1-2,TRBV28,CASSFEGPGARGYTF,TGTGCCAGCAGTTTCGAGGGACCGGGGGCGCGGGGCTACACCTTC
NA,NA,TRBJ1-1,TRBV5-1,CASSLALGQNTEAFF,TGCGCCAGCAGCTTGGCTTTGGGACAGAACACTGAAGCTTTCTTT
NA,NA,TRBJ2-2,TRBV11-2,CASSLRHNSGELFF,TGTGCCAGCAGCTTAAGGCATAATTCCGGGGAGCTGTTTTTT
NA,NA,TRBJ1-1,TRBV4-3,CASSQEWQRNTEAFF,TGCGCCAGCAGCCAAGAGTGGCAGAGGAACACTGAAGCTTTCTTT
NA,NA,TRBJ2-5,TRBV7-6,CASSYLGARAQETQYF,TGTGCCAGCAGCTACTTAGGGGCAAGAGCACAAGAGACCCAGTACTTC
TRBD1,NA,TRBJ2-1,TRBV7-6,CASWGGDRDEQFF,TGTGCCAGCTGGGGGGGGGACAGGGATGAGCAGTTCTTC
TRBD1,NA,TRBJ2-1,TRBV13,CASSPDRGSSYNEQFF,TGTGCCAGCAGCCCAGACAGGGGGAGCTCCTACAATGAGCAGTTCTTC
NA,NA,TRBJ2-3,TRBV7-9,CASSFYYGSTDTQYF,TGTGCCAGCAGCTTCTATTACGGGAGCACAGATACGCAGTATTTT
TRBD2,NA,TRBJ2-1,TRBV4-1,CASSQVKEREINEQFF,TGCGCCAGCAGCCAAGTCAAAGAGCGGGAGATTAATGAGCAGTTCTTC
NA,NA,TRBJ2-1,TRBV11-3,CASSLEATLRYNEQFF,TGTGCCAGCAGCTTAGAAGCAACCCTAAGATACAATGAGCAGTTCTTC
NA,NA,TRBJ2-1,TRBV24-1,CATSDLGGVRSNEQFF,TGTGCCACCAGTGATTTGGGGGGAGTCAGGTCCAATGAGCAGTTCTTC
NA,NA,TRBJ2-7,TRBV7-9,CASSFSSLIEQYF,TGTGCCAGCAGCTTCTCTAGTTTAATCGAGCAGTACTTC
TRBD1,few,TRBJ1-2,TRBV5-1,CASSLGGTEGYGYTF,TGCGCCAGCAGCTTGGGAGGGACAGAGGGCTATGGCTACACCTTC
NA,NA,TRBJ1-1,TRBV7-9,CASSSKAGDTEAFF,TGTGCCAGCAGCTCAAAAGCTGGGGACACTGAAGCTTTCTTT
TRBD2,NA,TRBJ2-1,TRBV6-5,CASSSLLAGYNEQFF,TGTGCCAGCAGTTCCTTACTAGCGGGTTACAATGAGCAGTTCTTC
NA,NA,TRBJ1-1,TRBV11-1,CASSLDIVNTEAFF,TGTGCCAGCAGCTTGGACATCGTGAACACTGAAGCTTTCTTT
TRBD1,NA,TRBJ2-2,TRBV5-1,CASSSTGGANTGELFF,TGCGCCAGCAGCTCGACAGGGGGCGCGAACACCGGGGAGCTGTTTTTT
NA,NA,TRBJ1-2,TRBV5-4,CASSPARTDLYGYTF,TGTGCCAGCAGCCCTGCCCGGACAGACCTATATGGCTACACCTTC
NA,NA,TRBJ1-5,TRBV7-8,CASSLTPTPDANQPQHF,TGTGCCAGCAGCCTAACCCCAACCCCGGACGCCAATCAGCCCCAGCATTTT
NA,NA,TRBJ2-7,TRBV11-1,CASSSEQGFPYEQYF,TGTGCCAGCAGCTCAGAGCAGGGGTTCCCCTACGAGCAGTACTTC
TRBD2,NA,TRBJ2-4,TRBV29-1,CSALGLAGKNIQYF,TGCAGCGCACTGGGACTAGCGGGGAAAAACATTCAGTACTTC
NA,NA,TRBJ2-2,TRBV7-9,CASSSGTTNTGELFF,TGTGCCAGCAGTTCCGGGACGACGAACACCGGGGAGCTGTTTTTT
NA,once,TRBJ2-1,TRBV14,CASSPVDGAYNEQFF,TGTGCCAGCAGCCCAGTGGACGGGGCCTACAATGAGCAGTTCTTC
TRBD1,NA,TRBJ2-5,TRBV7-2,CASSPQTGGETQYF,TGTGCCAGCAGCCCCCAGACAGGGGGAGAGACCCAGTACTTC
NA,NA,TRBJ1-1,TRBV19,CASNENTEAFF,TGTGCCAGTAACGAGAACACTGAAGCTTTCTTT